The entry below describes one T cell receptor beta chain. Its antigen is still unknown. Germline loops: CDR1 ENHRY, CDR2 SYGVKD. This CDR3 is built from 15 residues. The germline V and J ends were trimmed by 0 bases and 0 bases, with 7 bases remaining between them. The data were obtained in a study of identical twins' blood T cells. Turning to the study itself: Roughly twelve libraries, six alpha and six beta, gave roughly 51 million reads. Whole-study findings and limits: Twin similarity might stem from environmental factors, not only genetics. Even for out-of-frame TCRbeta, twins reportedly shared V gene usage much more than unrelated donors.

Each TCR cDNA library carried sample-specific barcodes on both ends. TCRdb called the 5' RACE reads again in MiXCR, with one record for every CDR3 protein. This table holds 300,000 to 450,000 distinct CDR3 sequences, roughly 31% found once. The clonotype originates from a woman aged 18 to 55 in good health. The chain uses TRBV10-3 and TRBJ2-3; D not certain. The sample consisted of PBMCs. The CDR3 sequence: CAISESKASTDTQYF. CDR3 nucleotide sequence: TGTGCCATCAGTGAGTCGAAGGCGAGCACAGATACGCAGTATTTT.